This T cell receptor (beta chain) comes out of a study of CD8+ T cells in alopecia areata. On the study more broadly: Twice daily, treated patients received 5 to 10 mg of oral tofacitinib.

Study-level points and caveats: Mice gave a clearer picture of TCR sharing than patients did, possibly for HLA-related reasons. Elevated clonality characterized lesional scalp relative to normal scalp, particularly in alopecia totalis/universalis.

In each case, RNA was isolated and then reverse transcribed into cDNA as the sequencing template. Assay used: immunoSEQ multiplex PCR; TCRdb lists only in-frame clones, some missing. The sample carries some 100,000 clones, around two fifths recorded once. A remark on this clone: The antigen is undetermined.

In germline, CDR1 is DFQATT, CDR2 SNEGSKA (reference sequence). The CDR3 runs to 11 residues. V was trimmed by 8 bases and J by 0 bases, leaving 7 bases between them. Sequencing was done on a sample of CD4+ T cells sorted from blood. This clonotype originated in a human donor with alopecia areata. The chain joins TRBV20-1 to TRBJ1-2, with D hard to call. Here the CDR3 reads CSLQANYGYTF. The CDR3 nucleotides read TGCAGTCTGCAGGCTAACTATGGCTACACCTTC.